Listed below are T cell receptor beta chains from one sample, sequenced in a study of monozygotic twins with inflammatory bowel disease. TCRdb re-called the 5' RACE reads and catalogs CDR3 proteins one per entry, DNA excluded. This sample's table has fewer than 200,000 distinct CDR3 sequences. Material: blood. These receptors were collected from a human donor with ulcerative colitis or Crohn's disease, or a healthy co-twin of an affected twin (not recorded which). Both conserved end residues are part of each CDR3. Each record gives: V gene, J gene, CDR3 protein.

v_gene: TRBV5-1
j_gene: TRBJ2-7
CDR3aa: CASSLAKTRIRGGRFGYGQYF

v_gene: TRBV5-1
j_gene: TRBJ1-6
CDR3aa: CASSTGPTGAPLHF

v_gene: TRBV4-1
j_gene: TRBJ2-7
CDR3aa: CASSQGGVAGTSSYEQYF

v_gene: TRBV19
j_gene: TRBJ1-1
CDR3aa: CASSIARDTEAFF

v_gene: TRBV2
j_gene: TRBJ2-7
CDR3aa: CASSELGEGEQYF

v_gene: TRBV20-1
j_gene: TRBJ2-7
CDR3aa: CSARGVTGGEEQYF

v_gene: TRBV5-6
j_gene: TRBJ2-1
CDR3aa: CASSGEPRSGRVDEQFF

v_gene: TRBV7-9
j_gene: TRBJ2-1
CDR3aa: CASSLTTGRGEQFF

v_gene: TRBV20-1
j_gene: TRBJ1-1
CDR3aa: CSASDMTGGPNTEAFF

v_gene: TRBV13
j_gene: TRBJ2-3
CDR3aa: CASSDLTLPRPRTQYF

v_gene: TRBV28
j_gene: TRBJ2-5
CDR3aa: CASSDRLQETQYF

v_gene: TRBV15
j_gene: TRBJ2-7
CDR3aa: CATSKGPLGSYEQYF

v_gene: TRBV5-1
j_gene: TRBJ2-1
CDR3aa: CASSLGGTPYNEQFF

v_gene: TRBV3-1
j_gene: TRBJ2-3
CDR3aa: CASSLSGVGDTQYF

v_gene: TRBV12-3/TRBV12-4
j_gene: TRBJ1-5
CDR3aa: CATTGGATNQPQHF

v_gene: TRBV28
j_gene: TRBJ1-4
CDR3aa: CASRSAARLGLFF

v_gene: TRBV19
j_gene: TRBJ1-4
CDR3aa: CASRPRATNEKLFF

v_gene: TRBV7-9
j_gene: TRBJ2-1
CDR3aa: CASSPPGLVNNEQFF

v_gene: TRBV10-3
j_gene: TRBJ1-2
CDR3aa: CAISDRTDSGYTF

v_gene: TRBV7-3
j_gene: TRBJ2-3
CDR3aa: CASSLRVAGFLSSTDTQYF

v_gene: TRBV28
j_gene: TRBJ2-2
CDR3aa: CASKGVNGELFF

v_gene: TRBV19
j_gene: TRBJ2-2
CDR3aa: CASSILEDREGTGELFF

v_gene: TRBV14
j_gene: TRBJ2-1
CDR3aa: CASSQGGEQFF

v_gene: TRBV27
j_gene: TRBJ2-2
CDR3aa: CASLRQGRDTGELFF

v_gene: TRBV20-1
j_gene: TRBJ2-3
CDR3aa: CSARNPAQGDTQYF

v_gene: TRBV20-1
j_gene: TRBJ2-1
CDR3aa: CSARTSGEHNEQFF

v_gene: TRBV6-1
j_gene: TRBJ1-5
CDR3aa: CASSAGAFLRNQPQHF

v_gene: TRBV18
j_gene: TRBJ2-1
CDR3aa: CASSPPRPGRGNEQFF

v_gene: TRBV7-9
j_gene: TRBJ2-3
CDR3aa: CASSPLRGGTTDTQYF

v_gene: TRBV20-1
j_gene: TRBJ2-4
CDR3aa: CSASPAGGIQYF

v_gene: TRBV7-9
j_gene: TRBJ1-5
CDR3aa: CASSSGQGSDQPQHF

v_gene: TRBV6-5
j_gene: TRBJ2-3
CDR3aa: CASRRDSTDTQYF

v_gene: TRBV7-2
j_gene: TRBJ2-3
CDR3aa: CASSPLSLTQYF

v_gene: TRBV7-2
j_gene: TRBJ2-7
CDR3aa: CASSLRRTYEQYF

v_gene: TRBV27
j_gene: TRBJ2-2
CDR3aa: CASSREGFGELFF

v_gene: TRBV7-9
j_gene: TRBJ1-1
CDR3aa: CASSPVGGIYSEAFF

v_gene: TRBV2
j_gene: TRBJ2-7
CDR3aa: CARTSGGGEQYF

v_gene: TRBV20-1
j_gene: TRBJ2-3
CDR3aa: CSASTAESTDTQYF

v_gene: TRBV20-1
j_gene: TRBJ1-2
CDR3aa: CSASNDSRSGYGYTF

v_gene: TRBV7-3
j_gene: TRBJ1-5
CDR3aa: CASSLKGTVGERGNQPQHF

v_gene: TRBV2
j_gene: TRBJ1-6
CDR3aa: CASRMDRGNSPLHF

v_gene: TRBV5-1
j_gene: TRBJ2-7
CDR3aa: CASSFTGFPYEQYF

v_gene: TRBV7-9
j_gene: TRBJ1-6
CDR3aa: CASSPRQYSPLHF

v_gene: TRBV25-1
j_gene: TRBJ1-4
CDR3aa: CASAPGGEFMEKLFF

v_gene: TRBV6-5
j_gene: TRBJ1-1
CDR3aa: CASSYSVGQKVVEAFF

v_gene: TRBV20-1
j_gene: TRBJ2-1
CDR3aa: CTSSGLPYNEQFF

v_gene: TRBV6-5
j_gene: TRBJ1-4
CDR3aa: CASSYSIAGGYEKLFF

v_gene: TRBV5-1
j_gene: TRBJ1-4
CDR3aa: CASSLNRGQGNEKLFF

v_gene: TRBV20-1
j_gene: TRBJ2-2
CDR3aa: CSASGRTSGRSSGELFF

v_gene: TRBV7-6
j_gene: TRBJ2-7
CDR3aa: CASSRGTSGYEQYF

v_gene: TRBV7-8
j_gene: TRBJ2-3
CDR3aa: CASSSNRDRGVRTQYF

v_gene: TRBV4-2
j_gene: TRBJ2-1
CDR3aa: CASSQDRGTGVPREQFF

v_gene: TRBV2
j_gene: TRBJ2-1
CDR3aa: CASSEDGGRVSVF

v_gene: TRBV7-2
j_gene: TRBJ1-1
CDR3aa: CASSSESNTEAFF

v_gene: TRBV7-2
j_gene: TRBJ1-6
CDR3aa: CASSLVGRANSPLHF

v_gene: TRBV12-3/TRBV12-4
j_gene: TRBJ2-7
CDR3aa: CASSEQGISSYEQYF

v_gene: TRBV12-3/TRBV12-4
j_gene: TRBJ1-2
CDR3aa: CASSFGGLGGYTF

v_gene: TRBV7-8
j_gene: TRBJ2-7
CDR3aa: CASSLGFRGTSGSYEQYF

v_gene: TRBV20-1
j_gene: TRBJ2-1
CDR3aa: CSARDQPGLADYNEQFF

v_gene: TRBV20-1
j_gene: TRBJ2-1
CDR3aa: CSARGASEYNEQFF